Following are 29 T cell receptor beta chains from one sample sequenced in a study of shared clonotypes between healthy human individuals. The protocol was immunoSEQ multiplex PCR, while the TCRdb copy is restricted to in-frame clones and leaves out a portion. Among 2,500,000 or so clones listed, around 94% were seen once. The sequencing input was naive CD4+ T cells sorted from blood. Subset indicated: CD45RA+ positively selected. The receptors were sampled from a man younger than 35 in good health.

With regard to this clone: The same CDR3 also results from other DNA sequences found in this sample. V gene TRBV28 combines with J gene TRBJ1-5; D ambiguous. This CDR3 has 14 amino acids. V lost 3 bases and J 2 bases, leaving 8 bases between the germline ends. From germline, CDR1 is MDHEN and CDR2 SYDVKM. The CDR3 protein is CASSFGSGNQPQHF. The CDR3 bases are TGTGCCAGCAGTTTCGGGAGTGGCAATCAGCCCCAGCATTTT.

CDR3 region: CASSSSGQGGYTF. Here the CDR3 DNA reads TGTGCCAGCAGCTCCTCCGGACAAGGGGGCTACACCTTC. This rearrangement joins TRBV7-2 to TRBJ1-2; the D gene is possibly TRBD1 (5 bases). The V end was cut by 4 bases, the J end by 8 bases, with 14 bases between. The CDR3 consists of 13 residues. Looked up from germline, CDR1 is SGHTA and CDR2 is FQGNSA. The whole variable domain, filled in from reference TRBV7-2 and TRBJ1-2, reads GAGVSQSPSNKVTEKGKDVELRCDPISGHTALYWYRQSLGQGLEFLIYFQGNSAPDKSGLPSDRFSAERTGGSVSTLTIQRTQQEDSAVYLCASSSSGQGGYTFGSGTRLTVV.

The J gene is TRBJ1-4, the V gene TRBV19; D might be TRBD1 (5 bases). Trimming left V 3 bases short and J 8 bases short, with 13 bases between. The CDR3 spans 14 residues. Looked up from germline, CDR1 is LNHDA and CDR2 is SQIVND (reference sequence). CDR3 loop: CASSMPGDGEKLFF. DNA of the CDR3: TGTGCCAGTAGTATGCCCGGGGACGGAGAAAAACTGTTTTTT. Combining the CDR3 with reference TRBV19 and TRBJ1-4 gives the whole variable domain DGGITQSPKYLFRKEGQNVTLSCEQNLNHDAMYWYRQDPGQGLRLIYYSQIVNDFQKGDIAEGYSVSREKKESFPLTVTSAQKNPTAFYLCASSMPGDGEKLFFGSGTQLSVL.

The V gene is TRBV6-6, the J gene TRBJ2-7; TRBD1 matches 8 bases. CDR1 is MNHNY and CDR2 is SVGAGI in the germline V gene (reference sequence). The CDR3 length is 12 residues. Trimming cost V 6 bases and J 5 bases; bases outside gene matches: 3. The CDR3 DNA reads TGTGCCAGCAGGTTACAGGGGGACGAGCAGTACTTC. Translating it yields CASRLQGDEQYF.

The rearrangement joins TRBV7-3 to TRBJ2-1; a weak D match, TRBD2 (7 bases). This CDR3 has 15 residues. The germline CDR1 and CDR2 sequences are SGHTA and FQGTGA. V was clipped by 4 bases and J by 4 bases, with 14 bases between them. As DNA, the CDR3 is TGTGCCAGCAGCTCTCGGGGGGCCATTTACAATGAGCAGTTCTTC. It specifies CASSSRGAIYNEQFF.

This chain uses TRBV7-2 with TRBJ2-1; 9 nucleotides agree with TRBD1. Germline assignment: CDR1 SGHTA and CDR2 FQGNSA. This CDR3 has 19 residues. V lost 5 bases, J lost 0 bases, and 14 bases stayed unmatched. The CDR3 DNA sequence: TGTGCCAGCAGCCCTCGGGACAGGGAGAGACTTAGCTCCTACAATGAGCAGTTCTTC. It encodes CASSPRDRERLSSYNEQFF.

The J gene is TRBJ2-3, the V gene TRBV10-3; TRBD2 matches 9 bases. The CDR3 is 16 residues long. CDR1 and CDR2 from the germline V gene are ENHRY and SYGVKD. The trim removed 2 bases at V and 4 bases at J, leaving 7 bases unmatched. CDR3 nucleotide sequence: TGTGCCATCAGTGAGGGTGGCGGGGGGGCCGCAGATACGCAGTATTTT. This translates into CAISEGGGGAADTQYF.

This chain joins TRBV7-2 and TRBJ1-4; D not resolved. Looked up from germline, CDR1 is SGHTA and CDR2 is FQGNSA. The CDR3 spans 14 residues. The V and J ends lost 3 bases and 7 bases respectively, with 12 bases between them. The CDR3 protein is CASSFRGGSEKLFF. As DNA, the CDR3 is TGTGCCAGCAGCTTCCGGGGAGGGAGTGAAAAACTGTTTTTT. The full variable domain, in which reference TRBV7-2 and TRBJ1-4 provide the parts outside the CDR3, is GAGVSQSPSNKVTEKGKDVELRCDPISGHTALYWYRQSLGQGLEFLIYFQGNSAPDKSGLPSDRFSAERTGGSVSTLTIQRTQQEDSAVYLCASSFRGGSEKLFFGSGTQLSVL.

CDR3 loop: CAQATSGYNEQFF. For the CDR3, the DNA is TGTGCCCAGGCCACTAGCGGCTACAATGAGCAGTTCTTC. The chain links TRBV10-3 to TRBJ2-1; TRBD2 agrees at 8 bases. J lost 3 bases, V lost 11 bases, and 6 bases had no gene match. Germline V gene lookup returns CDR1 ENHRY and CDR2 SYGVKD. The CDR3 covers 13 residues.

This chain joins TRBV5-1 and TRBJ2-1; a weak D match, TRBD1 (6 bases). V lost 6 bases to trimming and J lost 4 bases, with 14 bases between them. In germline, CDR1 is SGHRS, CDR2 YFSETQ. The CDR3 is 14 amino acids. The CDR3 loop reads CASTRTEPYNEQFF. The DNA for the CDR3 is TGCGCCAGCACGAGGACAGAGCCTTACAATGAGCAGTTCTTC.

The J gene is TRBJ1-2, the V gene TRBV27; 8 nucleotides align to TRBD1. The CDR3 runs to 15 residues. Losses at the gene ends were 3 bases for V and 7 bases for J; bases not matched to a gene: 10. Looked up from germline, CDR1 is MNHEY and CDR2 is SMNVEV (reference sequence). CDR3 in DNA: TGTGCCAGCAGTTTGGCCGGACAGGGCATATCTGGCTACACCTTC. Amino acids: CASSLAGQGISGYTF.

The chain uses TRBV6-4 and TRBJ2-5; no clear D. CDR3 length equals 13 residues. Germline CDR1 and CDR2: MRHNA and SNTAGT. The ends were cut back, 4 bases at V and 0 bases at J, with 6 bases in the middle. CDR3 sequence reads: CASSVTHQETQYF. The CDR3, as DNA: TGTGCCAGCAGTGTTACGCACCAAGAGACCCAGTACTTC.

The V gene is TRBV4-3, the J gene TRBJ1-6; 8 positions agree with TRBD1. The V gene end was trimmed by 4 bases and the J gene end by 10 bases; junction bases not matched to a gene: 6. The CDR3 totals 14 residues. Germline V gene lookup returns CDR1 LGHNA and CDR2 YSLEER. The CDR3 bases are TGCGCCAGCAGCCTTGGGACAGGTGAATCACCCCTCCACTTT. Translating it yields CASSLGTGESPLHF.

J is TRBJ1-2 and V is TRBV9; 7 nucleotides line up with TRBD1. J was trimmed by 6 bases and V by 2 bases; bases with no gene match: 4. The germline V gene encodes CDR1 SGDLS and CDR2 YYNGEE. There are 13 residues in the CDR3. DNA of the CDR3: TGTGCCAGCAGCGTGGACAGGAGCCATGGCTACACCTTC. Its translation: CASSVDRSHGYTF.

This clone turned up a few times. The sample carries other DNA sequences with the same CDR3. The chain links TRBV2 to TRBJ2-2; D is undetermined. The CDR3 runs to 13 residues. Germline V CDR1 and CDR2: SNHLY, FYNNEI. V was cut by 8 bases and J by 4 bases, with 11 bases left in between. For the CDR3, the DNA is TGTGCCAGCTCTGTAGCAGGCACCGGGGAGCTGTTTTTT. Its translation is CASSVAGTGELFF.

V and J are TRBV19 and TRBJ2-7; a possible D gene is TRBD1 (6 bases). V was trimmed by 5 bases and J by 2 bases, leaving 13 bases between them. This CDR3 comprises 14 residues. Germline CDR1 LNHDA, CDR2 SQIVND (reference sequence). CDR3 amino acids: CASSRRQATYEQYF. The CDR3 nucleotides read TGTGCCAGTAGTCGGCGACAGGCCACCTACGAGCAGTACTTC.

A word on this clone: One end of the junction varies from germline; a read error may be responsible. V usage is TRBV7-7 and J usage is TRBJ2-5, with 8 bases matching TRBD2. CDR1 and CDR2 from the germline V gene are SSHAT and FNYEAQ (reference sequence). CDR3 length: 15 amino acids. DNA of the CDR3: TGTGCTAGCAGCCCGGGGGGGGTACCGCAAGAGACCCAGTACTTC. This gives the protein CASSPGGVPQETQYF. The full variable domain, its missing parts supplied by reference TRBV7-7 and TRBJ2-5, is GAGVSQSPRYKVTKRGQDVTLRCDPISSHATLYWYQQALGQGPEFLTYFNYEAQPDKSGLPSDRFSAERPEGSISTLTIQRTEQRDSAMYRCASSPGGVPQETQYFGPGTRLLVL.

The rearrangement uses TRBV6-6 and TRBJ2-7; D is ambiguous. Germline-derived CDR1 and CDR2 are MNHNY and SVGAGI (reference sequence). CDR3 length: 16 residues. V was clipped by 0 bases and J by 4 bases, with 16 bases between them. CDR3 nucleotides: TGTGCCAGCAGTTACTCGTTTAATGGGATCATATACGAGCAGTACTTC. Protein: CASSYSFNGIIYEQYF.

This clone was seen once. The chain recombines TRBV6-1 with TRBJ2-5, with unresolved D. This CDR3 has 13 amino acids. Trimming pared 5 bases from V and 2 bases from J, leaving 9 bases between. Germline V gene lookup returns CDR1 MNHNS and CDR2 SASEGT. The CDR3 loop is CASSRGTQETQYF. CDR3 DNA: TGTGCCAGCAGTCGAGGAACACAAGAGACCCAGTACTTC.

V and J are TRBV6-1 and TRBJ2-5, with D uncertain. This CDR3 is 14 amino acids long. Trimming pared 6 bases from V and 1 base from J, leaving 12 bases between. The germline CDR1 and CDR2 sequences are MNHNS and SASEGT. The CDR3 DNA is TGTGCCAGCAGGGGCTTTAAGTCCCAAGAGACCCAGTACTTC. It encodes CASRGFKSQETQYF.

V gene TRBV7-9 combines with J gene TRBJ1-6, with D unresolved. CDR3 length equals 14 residues. CDR1 and CDR2 (germline): SEHNR, FQNEAQ (reference sequence). V was trimmed by 3 bases and J by 6 bases, leaving 9 bases between them. The DNA for the CDR3 is TGTGCCAGCAGCTTCTTGGCCCCTAATTCACCCCTCCACTTT. Amino acids: CASSFLAPNSPLHF. Full variable domain (outside the CDR3, taken from reference TRBV7-9 and TRBJ1-6): DTGVSQNPRHKITKRGQNVTFRCDPISEHNRLYWYRQTLGQGPEFLTYFQNEAQLEKSRLLSDRFSAERPKGSFSTLEIQRTEQGDSAMYLCASSFLAPNSPLHFGNGTRLTVT.

The J gene is TRBJ2-3, the V gene TRBV15; 9 nucleotides match TRBD2. The length of the CDR3 is 17 residues. From germline, CDR1 is LNHNV and CDR2 YYDKDF (reference sequence). V lost 0 bases to trimming and J lost 6 bases; unmatched junction nucleotides: 10. The CDR3 DNA follows: TGTGCCACCAGCAGAGATACTACTCGCGGGGGGGCTGATACGCAGTATTTT. Protein product: CATSRDTTRGGADTQYF.

The rearrangement joins TRBV7-9 to TRBJ2-5; 8 nucleotides line up with TRBD2. This CDR3 comprises 16 residues. CDR1 and CDR2 (germline): SEHNR, FQNEAQ (reference sequence). The V segment lost 1 base and the J segment 4 bases; nucleotides outside the gene matches: 8. The CDR3 DNA reads as TGTGCCAGCAGCTTAGTCCATGCGGGAGGAGGAGAGACCCAGTACTTC. It yields the protein CASSLVHAGGGETQYF.

This clone was found once. The rearrangement links TRBV18 to TRBJ1-6, with no clear D. V lost 5 bases and J lost 4, with 15 bases in between. CDR1 and CDR2 from the germline V gene are KGHSH and LQKENI. This CDR3 has 16 amino acids. The CDR3 protein is CASSTLPAVYNSPLHF. DNA for the CDR3: TGTGCCAGCTCAACCCTCCCCGCCGTATATAATTCACCCCTCCACTTT.

The rearrangement links TRBV7-9 to TRBJ2-3; no clear D gene. CDR1 SEHNR and CDR2 FQNEAQ come from the germline V gene (reference sequence). The V gene lost 2 bases and the J gene lost 4 bases, with 7 bases spanning the gap. The length of the CDR3 is 13 residues. CDR3 amino acids: CASSLSVSDTQYF. CDR3 sequence (DNA): TGTGCCAGCAGCTTATCGGTTTCAGATACGCAGTATTTT.

The chain carries TRBV10-2 and TRBJ1-6, with 12 bases identical to TRBD1. The junction had 4 bases not matched to a gene; V was cut back by 2 bases and J by 8 bases. This CDR3 is built from 16 residues. Per the germline V gene, CDR1 is WSHSY and CDR2 is SAAADI. The CDR3, as DNA: TGCGCCAGCAGTGAGGCGGGACAGGGGGCTCATTCACCCCTCCACTTT. It translates to CASSEAGQGAHSPLHF.

The chain has TRBV19 and TRBJ1-1, with TRBD1 matching over 8 bases. Per germline, CDR1 LNHDA and CDR2 SQIVND (reference sequence). The CDR3 consists of 15 residues. V was clipped by 1 base and J by 3 bases; unmatched bases: 4. CDR3 region: CASSIGQGRDTEAFF. DNA for the CDR3: TGTGCCAGTAGTATAGGACAGGGGCGCGACACTGAAGCTTTCTTT.

This clone was observed a single time. The identical CDR3 is also encoded by other nucleotide sequences in the sample. The chain's CDR3 is CASSLGGSYEQYF. CDR3 nucleotide sequence: TGTGCCAGTAGTCTGGGGGGAAGCTACGAGCAGTACTTC. The chain joins TRBV19 to TRBJ2-7; D possibly corresponds to TRBD2 (6 bases). V was pared by 5 bases and J by 3 bases, with 11 bases between. This CDR3 has 13 amino acids. The germline V gene encodes CDR1 LNHDA and CDR2 SQIVND (reference sequence).

In regard to this clone: A much more abundant neighbour one base away suggests this may be a read error. Other nucleotide sequences in the sample specify the same CDR3. The chain recombines TRBV18 with TRBJ2-3; the D is unclear. Looked up from germline, CDR1 is KGHSH and CDR2 is LQKENI. The CDR3 spans 13 residues. The V end lost 2 bases, the J end lost 1 base, and 4 bases lay between the germline ends. The CDR3 sequence is CASSPSGTDTQYF. The CDR3 DNA reads TGTGCCAGCTCACCATCGGGCACAGATACGCAGTATTTT.